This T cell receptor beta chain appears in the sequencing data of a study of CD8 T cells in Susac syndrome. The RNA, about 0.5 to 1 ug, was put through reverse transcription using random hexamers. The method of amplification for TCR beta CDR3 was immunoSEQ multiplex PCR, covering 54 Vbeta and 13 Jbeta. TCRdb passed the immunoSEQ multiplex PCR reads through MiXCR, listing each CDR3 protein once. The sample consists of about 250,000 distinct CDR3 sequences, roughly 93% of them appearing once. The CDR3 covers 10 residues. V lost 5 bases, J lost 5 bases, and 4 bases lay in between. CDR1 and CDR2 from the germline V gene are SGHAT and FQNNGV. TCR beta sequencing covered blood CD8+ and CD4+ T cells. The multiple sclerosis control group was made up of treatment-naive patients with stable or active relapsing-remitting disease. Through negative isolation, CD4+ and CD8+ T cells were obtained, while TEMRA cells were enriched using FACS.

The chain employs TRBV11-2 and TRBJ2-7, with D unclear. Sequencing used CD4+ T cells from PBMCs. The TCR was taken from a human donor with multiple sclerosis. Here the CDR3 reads CASSTHEQYF. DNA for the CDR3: TGTGCCAGCAGCACCCACGAGCAGTACTTC.